This T cell receptor beta chain was retrieved from a study of early T cells in non-severe SARS-CoV-2 infection. Study summary: RNA in bulk from unsorted whole blood was sequenced, and chains were unpaired. Study-wide results and caveats: Missing private and CD4 specificities, VDJdb matching favored anti-spike CD8 responses.

The CDR3 runs to 13 residues. Germline V gene sequence: CDR1 SGHNT, CDR2 YENEEA. Trimming stripped 6 bases from V and 7 bases from J, with 15 bases between. Individual cDNA molecules received unique molecular identifiers during library preparation. TCRdb recomputed calls from the 5' RACE reads with MiXCR, one row per CDR3 protein. The sample yields tens of thousands of distinct CDR3 sequences, about 6% seen once. This clonotype was recorded at least ten times. Antigen: not known. This clonotype originated in an adult who was a healthcare worker with PCR-confirmed SARS-CoV-2 infection or an uninfected control (not recorded which). This chain uses TRBV11-3 with TRBJ1-1, with unresolved D. Source material: whole blood. CDR3 in amino acids: CASRKNQGSEAFF. Here the CDR3 DNA reads TGTGCCAGCAGAAAGAACCAAGGGAGTGAAGCTTTCTTT.